By frequency, the clone carrying this T cell receptor (beta chain) is hyperexpanded. These data belong to a study of diagnostic markers for celiac disease. TCRdb derives one entry per CDR3 protein from the reads, leaving out DNA. The sample data list 190 or so distinct CDR3 sequences. The CDR3 is 14 amino acids. CDR1 and CDR2 (germline): ENHRY, SYGVKD. Material: either unsorted cells or a sorted T cell fraction (not recorded which). The genes are TRBV10-3 and TRBJ2-7; the TRBD1 assignment by TCRdb is unverifiable without DNA. This receptor was obtained from a human donor. The CDR3 region is CAIRRQGYVYEQYF.